This T cell receptor beta chain was observed in a study of early T cells in non-severe SARS-CoV-2 infection. The CDR3 sequence is 14 residues long. The germline gives CDR1 SGHTA, CDR2 FQGNSA. V was shortened by 1 base and J by 1 base, with 7 bases between the two germline ends. In its sample, this clonotype was seen a few times. From the 5' RACE reads, TCRdb called clonotypes with MiXCR, one entry per CDR3 protein. In the table there are about 76,000 distinct CDR3 sequences, roughly 16% of which are singletons. The source material was whole blood. The V and J genes are TRBV7-2 and TRBJ1-1; possibly TRBD1 for D (5 bases). The receptor was derived from an adult who was a healthcare worker with PCR-confirmed SARS-CoV-2 infection or an uninfected control (not recorded which). Here the CDR3 DNA reads TGTGCCAGCAGCTTAGATGGGGGGAACACTGAAGCTTTCTTT. Its translation: CASSLDGGNTEAFF.